The sequence of this TCR beta chain was determined in a study of molecular identifiers for immune sequencing clone quantification. A single record per CDR3 protein comes from TCRdb applying MiXCR to the PCR reads. The profile shows about 510,000 distinct CDR3 sequences, roughly 25% of them singletons. Study results and limitations: Detecting spiked Jurkat TCR RNA from one cell among one million naive cells was reportedly possible.

Construction of naive CD8 libraries employed about 19,000 to 1,000,000 sorted cells together with 10%, 30% or 50% RNA. A CD8+CD4-CCR7+CD45RA+ phenotype served as the sorting definition for naive CD8 T cells. This clonotype has at least ten counts. The antigen remains undetermined. Between the trimmed V and J ends, which lost 3 bases and 3 bases, there was a span of 9 bases. The V gene's germline CDR1 is SGHAT and CDR2 FQNNGV. CDR3 length: 14 amino acids. The sequencing sample was made of naive CD8+ T cells from blood, with Jurkat cell RNA spiked in. As for subset: FACS-sorted CD8+CD4-CCR7+CD45RA+ naive T cells. The chain combines TRBV11-2 with TRBJ2-1; no reliable D call. This TCR came from a human donor in good health. Some libraries in this study had Jurkat cell RNA spiked in. The CDR3 here is CASSFLGSYNEQFF. The CDR3 nucleotides read TGTGCCAGCAGCTTCCTCGGCAGCTACAATGAGCAGTTCTTC.